Shown below are 5 T cell receptor beta chains from a single sample sequenced in a study of blood T cell repertoires in COVID-19. Clones were read by immunoSEQ multiplex PCR, and TCRdb kept only the in-frame ones, dropping some. Of about 360,000 clones listed, roughly 90% were seen once; the top ten hold 7% to 7.5%. Sequencing input: peripheral blood. The receptors were sampled from a woman aged 55-70 years with COVID-19, enrolled during active disease.

The chain combines TRBV5-5 with TRBJ2-5; 7 nucleotides line up with TRBD2. V lost 0 bases and J lost 1; bases outside the gene matches: 3. Germline loops: CDR1 SGHKS, CDR2 YYEKEE (reference sequence). There are 15 residues in the CDR3. Here the CDR3 DNA reads TGTGCCAGCAGCTTGGTTTCGGGGGGCCAAGAGACCCAGTACTTC. Translated, it gives CASSLVSGGQETQYF.

The V and J genes are TRBV10-1 and TRBJ1-1; 8 positions match TRBD1. CDR1 is WNHNN and CDR2 is SYGVQD in the germline V gene (reference sequence). J gave up 4 bases and V 4 bases, and 5 bases lay outside the gene matches. This CDR3 is 14 amino acids long. CDR3 region: CASSGTGGTTEAFF. CDR3 coding DNA: TGCGCCAGCAGTGGAACAGGGGGGACCACTGAAGCTTTCTTT.

This chain joins TRBV6-5 and TRBJ2-7, with a possible D match to TRBD1 (5 bases). Trimming removed 3 bases from V and 3 bases from J, with 12 bases in between. Germline CDR1 reads MNHEY; CDR2 reads SVGAGI. The CDR3 contains 14 residues. CDR3 protein: CASSYGEGVYEQYF. The CDR3 DNA reads TGTGCCAGCAGTTATGGGGAAGGGGTCTACGAGCAGTACTTC.

The chain is built from TRBV7-8 and TRBJ2-1; D might be TRBD2 (7 bases). This CDR3 is built from 18 residues. Germline CDR1 SGHVS, CDR2 FQNEAQ. V dropped 4 bases and J dropped 9 bases, with 28 bases sitting between them. As DNA, the CDR3 is TGTGCCAGCAGCTGGATGGGTACCCGGGGGGCGGTAAGAGGTGAGCAGTTCTTC. This codes for CASSWMGTRGAVRGEQFF.

The chain employs TRBV5-1 and TRBJ2-4, with D possibly being TRBD2 (5 bases). The CDR3 is 15 residues long. V was trimmed by 4 bases and J by 7 bases, leaving 18 bases between them. Germline-derived CDR1 and CDR2 are SGHRS and YFSETQ. In nucleotides, the CDR3 is TGCGCCAGCAGCACCGAAGATCCGGGCGGGAACATTCAGTACTTC. This translates into CASSTEDPGGNIQYF.